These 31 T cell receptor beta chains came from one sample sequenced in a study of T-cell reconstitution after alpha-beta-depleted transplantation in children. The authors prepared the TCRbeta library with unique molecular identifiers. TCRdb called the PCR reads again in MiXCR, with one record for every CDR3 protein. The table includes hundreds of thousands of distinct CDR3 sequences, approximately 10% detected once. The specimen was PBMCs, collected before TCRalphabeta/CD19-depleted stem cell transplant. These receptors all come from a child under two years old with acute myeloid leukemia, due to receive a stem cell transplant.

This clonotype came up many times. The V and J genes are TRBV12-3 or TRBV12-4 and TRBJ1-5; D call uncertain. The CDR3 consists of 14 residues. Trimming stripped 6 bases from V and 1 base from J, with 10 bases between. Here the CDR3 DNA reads TGTGCCAGCAGCTGGGAGAGAAGCAATCAGCCCCAGCATTTT. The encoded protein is CASSWERSNQPQHF.

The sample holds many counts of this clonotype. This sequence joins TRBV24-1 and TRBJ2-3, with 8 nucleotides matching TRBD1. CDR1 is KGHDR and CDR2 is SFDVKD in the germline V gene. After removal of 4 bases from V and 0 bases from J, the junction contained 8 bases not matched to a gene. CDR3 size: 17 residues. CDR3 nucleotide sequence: TGTGCCACCAGTGACCAAGGACAGGGAGAGAGCACAGATACGCAGTATTTT. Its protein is CATSDQGQGESTDTQYF.

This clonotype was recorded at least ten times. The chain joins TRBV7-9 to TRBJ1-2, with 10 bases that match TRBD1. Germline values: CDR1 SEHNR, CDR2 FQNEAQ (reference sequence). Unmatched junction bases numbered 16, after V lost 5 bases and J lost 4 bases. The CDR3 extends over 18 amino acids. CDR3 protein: CASSRFPGQGSPLYGYTF. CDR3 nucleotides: TGTGCCAGCAGCCGTTTTCCGGGACAGGGGTCCCCTCTCTATGGCTACACCTTC.

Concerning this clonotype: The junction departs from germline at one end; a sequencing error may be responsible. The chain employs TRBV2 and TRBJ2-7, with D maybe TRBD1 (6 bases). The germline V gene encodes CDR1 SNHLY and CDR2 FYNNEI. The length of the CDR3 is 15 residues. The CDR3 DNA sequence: TGTGCCGGCAGTGAATGGTCAGGGGAGTCCTACGAGCAGTACTTC. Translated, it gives CAGSEWSGESYEQYF.

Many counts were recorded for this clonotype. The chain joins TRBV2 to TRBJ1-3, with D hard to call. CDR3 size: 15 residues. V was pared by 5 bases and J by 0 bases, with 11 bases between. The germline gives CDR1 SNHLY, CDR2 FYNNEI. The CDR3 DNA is TGTGCCAGCAGTCTTGACGGGAGCTCTGGAAACACCATATATTTT. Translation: CASSLDGSSGNTIYF.

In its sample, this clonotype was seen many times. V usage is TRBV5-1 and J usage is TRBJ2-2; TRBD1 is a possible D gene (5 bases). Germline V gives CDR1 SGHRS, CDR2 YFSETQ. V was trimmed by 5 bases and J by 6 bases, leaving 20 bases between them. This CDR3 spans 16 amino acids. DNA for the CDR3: TGCGCCAGCAGAGATACTCGTTTTTCCAGGGCCGGGGAGCTGTTTTTT. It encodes CASRDTRFSRAGELFF.

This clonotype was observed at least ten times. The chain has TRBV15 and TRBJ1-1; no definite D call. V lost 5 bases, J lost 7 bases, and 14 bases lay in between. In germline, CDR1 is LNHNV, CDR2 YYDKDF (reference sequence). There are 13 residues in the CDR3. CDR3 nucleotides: TGTGCCACCAGCGTGGACGGAAGTAATGAAGCTTTCTTT. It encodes CATSVDGSNEAFF. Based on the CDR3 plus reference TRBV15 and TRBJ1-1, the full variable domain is DAMVIQNPRYQVTQFGKPVTLSCSQTLNHNVMYWYQQKSSQAPKLLFHYYDKDFNNEADTPDNFQSRRPNTSFCFLDIRSPGLGDTAMYLCATSVDGSNEAFFGQGTRLTVV.

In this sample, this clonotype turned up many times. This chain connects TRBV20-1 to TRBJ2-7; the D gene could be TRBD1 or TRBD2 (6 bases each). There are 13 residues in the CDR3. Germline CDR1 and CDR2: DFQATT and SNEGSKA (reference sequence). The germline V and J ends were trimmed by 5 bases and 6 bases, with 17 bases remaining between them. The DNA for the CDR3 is TGCAGTGCTGGGGGACATCTGGGACTCGAGCAGTACTTC. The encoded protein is CSAGGHLGLEQYF.

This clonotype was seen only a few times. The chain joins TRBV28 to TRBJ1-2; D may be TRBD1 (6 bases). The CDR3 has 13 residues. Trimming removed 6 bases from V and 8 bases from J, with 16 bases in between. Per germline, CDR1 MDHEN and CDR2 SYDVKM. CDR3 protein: CASSKQRGGGYTF. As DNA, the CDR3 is TGTGCCAGCAGCAAACAAAGAGGGGGAGGCTACACCTTC.

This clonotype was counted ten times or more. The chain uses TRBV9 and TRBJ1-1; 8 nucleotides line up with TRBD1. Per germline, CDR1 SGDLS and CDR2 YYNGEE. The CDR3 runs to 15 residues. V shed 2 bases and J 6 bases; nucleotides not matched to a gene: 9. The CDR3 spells CASSVPGQGTPEAFF. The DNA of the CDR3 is TGTGCCAGCAGCGTTCCCGGACAGGGAACGCCTGAAGCTTTCTTT.

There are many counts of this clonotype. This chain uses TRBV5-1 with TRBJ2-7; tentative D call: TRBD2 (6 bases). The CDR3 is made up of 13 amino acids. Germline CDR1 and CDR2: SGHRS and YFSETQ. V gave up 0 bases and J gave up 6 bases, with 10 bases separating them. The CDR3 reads CASSLASGLEQYF. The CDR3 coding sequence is TGCGCCAGCAGCTTGGCCAGCGGGCTCGAGCAGTACTTC.

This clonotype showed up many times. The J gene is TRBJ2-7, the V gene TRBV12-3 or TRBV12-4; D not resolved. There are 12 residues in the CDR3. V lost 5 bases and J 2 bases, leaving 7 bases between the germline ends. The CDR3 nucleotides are TGTGCCAGCAGTAGGCAGACCTACGAGCAGTACTTC. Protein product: CASSRQTYEQYF.

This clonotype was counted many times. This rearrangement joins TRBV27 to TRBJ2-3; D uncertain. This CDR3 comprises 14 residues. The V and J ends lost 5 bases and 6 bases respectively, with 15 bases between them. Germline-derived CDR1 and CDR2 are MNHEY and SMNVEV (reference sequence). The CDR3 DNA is TGTGCCAGCAGTCACCGGAGTAGTTGGGATACGCAGTATTTT. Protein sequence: CASSHRSSWDTQYF.

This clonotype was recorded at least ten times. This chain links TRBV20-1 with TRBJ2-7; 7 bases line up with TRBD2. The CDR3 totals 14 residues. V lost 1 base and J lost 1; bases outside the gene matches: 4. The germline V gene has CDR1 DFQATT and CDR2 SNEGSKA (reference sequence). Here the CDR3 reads CSARGDSGSYEQYF. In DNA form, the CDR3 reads TGCAGTGCTAGAGGGGATAGCGGGTCCTACGAGCAGTACTTC.

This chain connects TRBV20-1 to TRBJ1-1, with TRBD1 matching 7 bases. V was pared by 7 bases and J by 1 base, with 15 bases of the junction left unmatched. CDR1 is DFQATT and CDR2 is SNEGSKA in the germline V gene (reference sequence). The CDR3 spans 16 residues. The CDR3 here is CSVPGTARTRNTEAFF. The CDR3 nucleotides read TGCAGTGTACCGGGGACAGCCCGAACCCGGAACACTGAAGCTTTCTTT.

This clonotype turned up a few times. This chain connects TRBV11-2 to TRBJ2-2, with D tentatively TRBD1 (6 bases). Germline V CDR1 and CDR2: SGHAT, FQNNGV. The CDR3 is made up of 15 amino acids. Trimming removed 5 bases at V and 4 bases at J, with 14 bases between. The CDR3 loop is CASSIQGRATGELFF. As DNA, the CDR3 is TGTGCCAGCAGCATACAGGGACGGGCCACCGGGGAGCTGTTTTTT.

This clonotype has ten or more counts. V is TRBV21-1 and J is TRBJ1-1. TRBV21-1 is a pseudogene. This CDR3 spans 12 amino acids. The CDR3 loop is CARDMVNTEAFF. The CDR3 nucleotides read TGTGCCCGCGATATGGTAAACACTGAAGCTTTCTTT.

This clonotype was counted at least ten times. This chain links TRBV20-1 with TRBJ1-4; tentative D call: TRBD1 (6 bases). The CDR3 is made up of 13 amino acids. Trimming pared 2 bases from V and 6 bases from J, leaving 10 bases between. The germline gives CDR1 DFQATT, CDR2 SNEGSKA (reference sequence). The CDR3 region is CSARSRGDEKLFF. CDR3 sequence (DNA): TGCAGTGCTAGATCCAGGGGAGATGAAAAACTGTTTTTT.

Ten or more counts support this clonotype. CDR3 DNA: TGTGCCAGCAGTTTGACAGGGGGCAGTTCACCCCTCCACTTT. This gives the protein CASSLTGGSSPLHF. This sequence joins TRBV28 and TRBJ1-6; 10 nucleotides line up with TRBD1. With V trimmed by 3 bases and J by 9 bases, 2 bases remained unmatched. The germline gives CDR1 MDHEN, CDR2 SYDVKM. This CDR3 is built from 14 residues.

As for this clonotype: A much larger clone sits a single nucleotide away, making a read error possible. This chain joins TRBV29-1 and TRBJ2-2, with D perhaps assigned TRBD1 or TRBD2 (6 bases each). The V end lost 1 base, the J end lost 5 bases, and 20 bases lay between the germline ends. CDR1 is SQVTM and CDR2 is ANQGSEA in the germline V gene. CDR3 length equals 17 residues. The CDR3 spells CSVEVVSGDLRTGELFF. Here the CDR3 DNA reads TGCAGCGTTGAAGTCGTGTCAGGGGACTTACGAACCGGGGAGCTGTTTTTT.

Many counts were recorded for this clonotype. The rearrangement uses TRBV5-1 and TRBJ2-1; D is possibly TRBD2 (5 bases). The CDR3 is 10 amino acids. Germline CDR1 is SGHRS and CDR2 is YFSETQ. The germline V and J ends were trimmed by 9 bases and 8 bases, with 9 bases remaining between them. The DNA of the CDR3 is TGCGCCAACGGGGAGTATGAGCAGTTCTTC. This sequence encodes CANGEYEQFF.

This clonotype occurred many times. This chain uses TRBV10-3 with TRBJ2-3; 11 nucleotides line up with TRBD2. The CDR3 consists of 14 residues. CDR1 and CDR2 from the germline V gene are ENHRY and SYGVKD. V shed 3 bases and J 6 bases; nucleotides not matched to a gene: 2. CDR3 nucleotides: TGTGCCATCAGTGAACTAGCGGGAGTGGATACGCAGTATTTT. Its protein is CAISELAGVDTQYF.

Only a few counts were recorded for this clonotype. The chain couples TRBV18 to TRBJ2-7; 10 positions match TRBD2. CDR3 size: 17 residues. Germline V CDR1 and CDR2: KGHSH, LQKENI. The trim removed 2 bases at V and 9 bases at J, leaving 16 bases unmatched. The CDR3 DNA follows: TGTGCCAGCTCACCAAGAGCTAGCGGGGGCTCCTCATATGTGCAGTACTTC. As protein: CASSPRASGGSSYVQYF.

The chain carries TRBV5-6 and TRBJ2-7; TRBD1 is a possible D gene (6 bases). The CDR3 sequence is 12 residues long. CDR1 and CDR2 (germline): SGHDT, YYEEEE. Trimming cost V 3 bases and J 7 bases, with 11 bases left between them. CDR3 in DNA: TGTGCCAGCAGCTACAGGGCCTGGGAGCAGTACTTC. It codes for CASSYRAWEQYF. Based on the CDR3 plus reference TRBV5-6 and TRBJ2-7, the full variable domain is DAGVTQSPTHLIKTRGQQVTLRCSPKSGHDTVSWYQQALGQGPQFIFQYYEEEERQRGNFPDRFSGHQFPNYSSELNVNALLLGDSALYLCASSYRAWEQYFGPGTRLTVT.

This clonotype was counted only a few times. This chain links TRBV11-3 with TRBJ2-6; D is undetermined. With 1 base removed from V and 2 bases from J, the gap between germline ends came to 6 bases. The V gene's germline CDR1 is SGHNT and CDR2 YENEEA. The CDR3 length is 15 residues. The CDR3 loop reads CASSLGFPGANVLTF. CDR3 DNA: TGTGCCAGCAGCTTAGGCTTCCCTGGGGCCAACGTCCTGACTTTC.

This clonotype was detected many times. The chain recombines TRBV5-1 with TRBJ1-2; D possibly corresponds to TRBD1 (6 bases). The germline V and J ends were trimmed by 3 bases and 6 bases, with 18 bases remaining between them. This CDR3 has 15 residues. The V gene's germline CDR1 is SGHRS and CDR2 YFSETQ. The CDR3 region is CASSYKQGDIDGYTF. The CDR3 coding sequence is TGCGCCAGCAGCTACAAACAGGGCGATATTGATGGCTACACCTTC.

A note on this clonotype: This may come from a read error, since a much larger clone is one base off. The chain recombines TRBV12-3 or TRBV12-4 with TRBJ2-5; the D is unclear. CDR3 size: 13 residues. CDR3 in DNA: TGTGCCAGCAGTTTTAGAAGCGAGGAGACCCAGTGCTTC. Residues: CASSFRSEETQCF.

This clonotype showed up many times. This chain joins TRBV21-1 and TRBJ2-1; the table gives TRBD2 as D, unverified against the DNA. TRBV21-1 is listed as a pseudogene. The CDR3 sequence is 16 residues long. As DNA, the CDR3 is TGTGCCAGCACCGGGACTAGCGGGTGCTCCTACAATGAGCAGTTCTTC. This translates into CASTGTSGCSYNEQFF.

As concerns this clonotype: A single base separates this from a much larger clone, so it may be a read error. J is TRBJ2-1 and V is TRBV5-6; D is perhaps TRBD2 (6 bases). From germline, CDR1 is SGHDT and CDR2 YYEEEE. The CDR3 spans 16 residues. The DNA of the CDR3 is TGTGCCAGCAGCGGAATACTAGCCAACCCGTACAATGAGCAGCTCTTC. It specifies CASSGILANPYNEQLF.

The CDR3 loop is CASSQVAGTGASSASEQFF. The CDR3 DNA reads as TGTGCCAGCTCACAGGTAGCCGGGACAGGGGCGTCGTCGGCCTCGGAGCAGTTCTTC. The V and J genes are TRBV18 and TRBJ2-1; 10 nucleotides align to TRBD1. Germline-derived CDR1 and CDR2 are KGHSH and LQKENI. This CDR3 has 19 amino acids. The V and J ends lost 4 bases and 10 bases, in that order; junction bases with no gene match: 22.

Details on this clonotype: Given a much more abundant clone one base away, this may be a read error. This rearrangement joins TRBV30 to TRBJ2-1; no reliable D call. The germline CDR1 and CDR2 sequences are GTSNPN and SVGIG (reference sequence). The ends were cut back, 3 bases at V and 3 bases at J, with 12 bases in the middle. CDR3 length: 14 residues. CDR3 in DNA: TGTGCCTGGAGGGTTAGCAGGAGCTACAATGAGCAGTTCTTC. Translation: CAWRVSRSYNEQFF.